Below are 9 T cell receptor beta chains sequenced from a single sample in a study of CD8 T cells in ankylosing spondylitis. TCRdb reprocessed the 5' RACE reads via MiXCR and lists one record per CDR3 protein. The profile shows about 110,000 distinct CDR3 sequences, 24% of them singletons. Sequences were obtained from synovial fluid, either unsorted or a sorted T cell fraction (not recorded which). Receptor source: a male donor with ankylosing spondylitis.

This clonotype was observed a handful of times. The V and J genes are TRBV12-3 or TRBV12-4 and TRBJ1-3; D is unresolved. CDR3 size: 12 residues. The germline V and J ends were trimmed by 3 bases and 2 bases, with 2 bases remaining between them. This CDR3 reads CASSFAGNTIYF. The CDR3, as DNA: TGTGCCAGCAGTTTCGCTGGAAACACCATATATTTT.

The sample holds many counts of this clonotype. The V call is TRBV7-9, the J call TRBJ2-3; no firm D call. Germline lookup yields CDR1 SEHNR and CDR2 FQNEAQ (reference sequence). The CDR3 spans 13 residues. Trimming took off 0 bases at V and 6 bases at J, with 7 bases between the two ends. The CDR3 nucleotides read TGTGCCAGCAGCTTAGCGGGTCTCGATACGCAGTATTTT. The encoded protein is CASSLAGLDTQYF.

This clonotype has a single count. The chain employs TRBV24-1 and TRBJ2-3; 8 bases are a match to TRBD2. This CDR3 is 14 amino acids long. The junction had 5 bases not matched to a gene; V was cut back by 5 bases and J by 5 bases. Germline values: CDR1 KGHDR, CDR2 SFDVKD. CDR3 protein: CATSVTSGGDTQYF. As DNA, the CDR3 is TGTGCCACCAGTGTCACTAGCGGAGGAGATACGCAGTATTTT.

The chain couples TRBV6-1 to TRBJ1-5; D unresolved. The CDR3 has 12 residues. The V gene's germline CDR1 is MNHNS and CDR2 SASEGT. V was shortened by 5 bases and J by 1 base, with 3 bases between the two germline ends. The DNA of the CDR3 is TGTGCCAGCAGTTGGAGCAATCAGCCCCAGCATTTT. This sequence encodes CASSWSNQPQHF.

This clonotype was counted between two and nine times. The V and J genes are TRBV4-2 and TRBJ2-1, with D unresolved. From germline, CDR1 is LGHNA and CDR2 YNFKEQ. V lost 4 bases and J 9 bases, leaving 10 bases between the germline ends. This CDR3 spans 12 amino acids. The CDR3 loop is CASSLMDGEQFF. CDR3 bases: TGTGCCAGCAGCCTCATGGATGGTGAGCAGTTCTTC.

The sample holds a few counts of this clonotype. The V and J genes are TRBV15 and TRBJ2-1; the D gene is possibly TRBD1 (6 bases). The CDR3 contains 14 residues. V lost 2 bases and J 7 bases, leaving 12 bases between the germline ends. Germline CDR1 is LNHNV and CDR2 is YYDKDF (reference sequence). CDR3 region: CATSRNPDRNEQFF. The CDR3 bases are TGTGCCACCAGCAGAAACCCTGACAGGAATGAGCAGTTCTTC.

The chain recombines TRBV5-1 with TRBJ1-1; possibly TRBD1 for D (6 bases). CDR1 is SGHRS, CDR2 YFSETQ, per germline. This CDR3 is built from 14 residues. The V and J ends lost 0 bases and 5 bases respectively, with 11 bases between them. The CDR3 spells CASSLAGDRTEAFF. The CDR3 DNA follows: TGCGCCAGCAGCTTGGCCGGAGACAGGACTGAAGCTTTCTTT.

This clonotype was recorded a few times. The chain joins TRBV7-2 to TRBJ1-6; weak D call: TRBD1 (5 bases). CDR1 is SGHTA, CDR2 FQGNSA, per germline. The CDR3 contains 16 residues. Trimming took off 1 base at V and 10 bases at J, with 17 bases between the two ends. CDR3 in amino acids: CASSLVGGGSLSPLHF. CDR3 nucleotide sequence: TGTGCCAGCAGCTTAGTTGGGGGAGGGTCGCTGTCACCCCTCCACTTT. Combining the CDR3 with reference TRBV7-2 and TRBJ1-6 gives the whole variable domain GAGVSQSPSNKVTEKGKDVELRCDPISGHTALYWYRQSLGQGLEFLIYFQGNSAPDKSGLPSDRFSAERTGGSVSTLTIQRTQQEDSAVYLCASSLVGGGSLSPLHFGNGTRLTVT.

This clonotype has just a few counts. The chain has TRBV10-3 and TRBJ1-4; D is unclear. Trimming took off 8 bases at V and 3 bases at J, with 10 bases between the two ends. CDR1 ENHRY and CDR2 SYGVKD come from the germline V gene. CDR3 size: 13 residues. CDR3 in amino acids: CAIQARPNEKLFF. The CDR3 bases are TGTGCCATCCAGGCTAGACCTAATGAAAAACTGTTTTTT.